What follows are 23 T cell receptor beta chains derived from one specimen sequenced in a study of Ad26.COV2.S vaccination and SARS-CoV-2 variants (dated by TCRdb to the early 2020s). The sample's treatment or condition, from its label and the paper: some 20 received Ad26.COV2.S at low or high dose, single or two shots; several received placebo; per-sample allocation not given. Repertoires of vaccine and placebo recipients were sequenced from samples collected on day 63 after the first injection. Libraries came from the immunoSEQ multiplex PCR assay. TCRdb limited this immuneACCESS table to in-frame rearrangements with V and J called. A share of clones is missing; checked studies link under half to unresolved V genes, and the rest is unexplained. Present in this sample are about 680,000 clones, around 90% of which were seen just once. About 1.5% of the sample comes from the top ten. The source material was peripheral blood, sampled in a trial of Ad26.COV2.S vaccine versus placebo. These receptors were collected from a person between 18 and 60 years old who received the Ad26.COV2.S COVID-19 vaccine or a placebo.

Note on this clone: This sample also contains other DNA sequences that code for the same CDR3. CDR3 nucleotide sequence: TGTGCCAGCAGCCTACAGGGGAACACCGGGGAGCTGTTTTTT. This sequence encodes CASSLQGNTGELFF. The chain combines TRBV7-9 with TRBJ2-2; weak D call: TRBD1 (6 bases). Germline V lookup: CDR1 SEHNR, CDR2 FQNEAQ (reference sequence). Trimming pared 5 bases from V and 1 base from J, leaving 8 bases between. This CDR3 comprises 14 residues.

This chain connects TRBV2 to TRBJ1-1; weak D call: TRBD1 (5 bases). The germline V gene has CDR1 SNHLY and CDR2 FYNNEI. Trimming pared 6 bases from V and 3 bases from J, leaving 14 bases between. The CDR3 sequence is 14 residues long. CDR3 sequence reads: CASRAGTAHTEAFF. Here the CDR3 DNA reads TGTGCCAGCAGGGCCGGGACGGCCCACACTGAAGCTTTCTTT. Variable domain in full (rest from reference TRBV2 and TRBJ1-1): EPEVTQTPSHQVTQMGQEVILRCVPISNHLYFYWYRQILGQKVEFLVSFYNNEISEKSEIFDDQFSVERPDGSNFTLKIRSTKLEDSAMYFCASRAGTAHTEAFFGQGTRLTVV.

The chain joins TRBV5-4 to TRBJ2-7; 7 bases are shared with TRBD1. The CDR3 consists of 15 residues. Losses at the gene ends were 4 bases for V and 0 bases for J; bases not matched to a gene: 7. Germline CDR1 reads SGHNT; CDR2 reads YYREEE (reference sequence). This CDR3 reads CASSNSDRVSYEQYF. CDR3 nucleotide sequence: TGTGCCAGCAGCAACTCCGACAGGGTCTCCTACGAGCAGTACTTC.

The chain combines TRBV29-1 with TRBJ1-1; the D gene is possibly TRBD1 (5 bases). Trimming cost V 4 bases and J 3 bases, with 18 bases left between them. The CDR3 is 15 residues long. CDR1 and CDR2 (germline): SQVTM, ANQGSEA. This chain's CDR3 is CSVGGTISGDTEAFF. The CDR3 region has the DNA TGCAGCGTTGGGGGGACTATATCGGGCGACACTGAAGCTTTCTTT.

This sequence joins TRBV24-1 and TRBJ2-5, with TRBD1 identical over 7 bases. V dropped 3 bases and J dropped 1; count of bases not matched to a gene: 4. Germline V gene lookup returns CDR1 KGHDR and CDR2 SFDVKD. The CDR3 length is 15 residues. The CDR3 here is CATSDSRDSQETQYF. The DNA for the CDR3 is TGTGCCACCAGTGATAGCAGGGACAGCCAAGAGACCCAGTACTTC.

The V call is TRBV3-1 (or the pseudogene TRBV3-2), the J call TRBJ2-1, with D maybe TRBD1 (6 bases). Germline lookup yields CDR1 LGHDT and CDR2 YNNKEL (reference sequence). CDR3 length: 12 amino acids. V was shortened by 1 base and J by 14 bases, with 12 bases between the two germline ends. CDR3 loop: CASSQVTGAEFF. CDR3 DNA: TGTGCCAGCAGCCAAGTGACAGGAGCGGAGTTCTTC.

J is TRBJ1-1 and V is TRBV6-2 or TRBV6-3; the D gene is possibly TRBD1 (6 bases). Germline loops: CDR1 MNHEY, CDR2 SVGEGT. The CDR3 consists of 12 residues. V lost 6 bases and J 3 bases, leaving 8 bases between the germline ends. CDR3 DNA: TGTGCCAGCAGCAGGGGTTACACTGAAGCTTTCTTT. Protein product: CASSRGYTEAFF.

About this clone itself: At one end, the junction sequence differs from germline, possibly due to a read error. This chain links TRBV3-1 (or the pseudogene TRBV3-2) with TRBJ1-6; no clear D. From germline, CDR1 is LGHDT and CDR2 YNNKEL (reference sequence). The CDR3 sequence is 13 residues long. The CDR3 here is CASSQGDGTPIHF. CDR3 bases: TGTGCCAGCAGCCAAGGAGACGGCACACCCATCCACTTT.

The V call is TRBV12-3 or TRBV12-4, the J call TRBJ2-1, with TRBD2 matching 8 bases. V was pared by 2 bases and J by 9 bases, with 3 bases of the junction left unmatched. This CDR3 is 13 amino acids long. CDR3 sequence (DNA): TGTGCCAGCAGTTTAACCGGGGGGGTTGAGCAGTTCTTC. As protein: CASSLTGGVEQFF.

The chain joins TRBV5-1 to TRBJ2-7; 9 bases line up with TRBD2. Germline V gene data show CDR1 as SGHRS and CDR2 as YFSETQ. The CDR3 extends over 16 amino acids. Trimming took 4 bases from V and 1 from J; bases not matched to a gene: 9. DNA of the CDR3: TGCGCCAGCAGCGATAATAGCGGGAGACGGTCCTACGAGCAGTACTTC. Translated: CASSDNSGRRSYEQYF. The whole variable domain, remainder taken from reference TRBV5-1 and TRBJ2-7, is KAGVTQTPRYLIKTRGQQVTLSCSPISGHRSVSWYQQTPGQGLQFLFEYFSETQRNKGNFPGRFSGRQFSNSRSEMNVSTLELGDSALYLCASSDNSGRRSYEQYFGPGTRLTVT.

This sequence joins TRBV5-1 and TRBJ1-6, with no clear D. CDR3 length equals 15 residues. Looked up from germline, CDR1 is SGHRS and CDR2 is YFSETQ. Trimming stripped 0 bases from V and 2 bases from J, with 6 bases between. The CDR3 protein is CASSLDSPYNSPLHF. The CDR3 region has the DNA TGCGCCAGCAGCTTGGACAGCCCCTATAATTCACCCCTCCACTTT.

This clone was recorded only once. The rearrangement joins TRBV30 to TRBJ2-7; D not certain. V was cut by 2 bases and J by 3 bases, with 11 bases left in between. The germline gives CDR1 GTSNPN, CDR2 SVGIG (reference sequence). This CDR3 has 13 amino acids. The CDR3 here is CAWSRQRGYEQYF. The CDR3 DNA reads TGTGCCTGGAGTAGGCAGAGAGGCTACGAGCAGTACTTC.

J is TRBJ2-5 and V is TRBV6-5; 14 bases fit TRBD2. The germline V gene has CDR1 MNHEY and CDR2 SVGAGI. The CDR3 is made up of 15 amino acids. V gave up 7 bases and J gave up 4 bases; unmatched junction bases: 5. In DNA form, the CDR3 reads TGTGCCAGCACCGGACTAGCGGGGGGCCGAGAGACCCAGTACTTC. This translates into CASTGLAGGRETQYF.

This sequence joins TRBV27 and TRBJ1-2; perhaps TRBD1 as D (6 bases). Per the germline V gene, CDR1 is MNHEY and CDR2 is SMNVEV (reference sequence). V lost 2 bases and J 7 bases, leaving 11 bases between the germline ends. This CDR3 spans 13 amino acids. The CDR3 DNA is TGTGCCAGCAGTTTACCAGGGGATAGTGGCTACACCTTC. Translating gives CASSLPGDSGYTF.

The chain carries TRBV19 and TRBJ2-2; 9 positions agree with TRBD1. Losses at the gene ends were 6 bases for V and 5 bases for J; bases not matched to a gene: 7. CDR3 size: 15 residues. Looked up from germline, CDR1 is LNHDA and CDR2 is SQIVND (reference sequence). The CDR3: CASSSDRGETGELFF. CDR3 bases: TGTGCCAGTAGCTCGGACAGGGGTGAAACCGGGGAGCTGTTTTTT.

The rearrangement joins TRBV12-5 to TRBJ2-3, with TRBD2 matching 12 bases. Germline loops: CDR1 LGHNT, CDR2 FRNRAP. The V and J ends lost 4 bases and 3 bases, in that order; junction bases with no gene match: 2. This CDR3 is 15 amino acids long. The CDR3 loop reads CASGWTSGETDTQYF. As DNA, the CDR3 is TGTGCTAGTGGTTGGACTAGCGGGGAGACAGATACGCAGTATTTT.

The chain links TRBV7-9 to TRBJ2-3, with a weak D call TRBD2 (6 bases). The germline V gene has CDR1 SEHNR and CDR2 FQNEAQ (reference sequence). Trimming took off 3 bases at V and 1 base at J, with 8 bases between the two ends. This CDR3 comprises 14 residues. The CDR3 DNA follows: TGTGCCAGCAGCTTTAGCGGCGGCACAGATACGCAGTATTTT. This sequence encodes CASSFSGGTDTQYF.

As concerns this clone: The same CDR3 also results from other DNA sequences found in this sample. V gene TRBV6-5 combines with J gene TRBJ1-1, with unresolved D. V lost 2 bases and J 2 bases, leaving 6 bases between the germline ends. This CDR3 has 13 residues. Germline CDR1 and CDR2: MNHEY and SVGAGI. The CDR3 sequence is CASSYGGNTEAFF. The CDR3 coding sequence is TGTGCCAGCAGTTACGGAGGAAACACTGAAGCTTTCTTT.

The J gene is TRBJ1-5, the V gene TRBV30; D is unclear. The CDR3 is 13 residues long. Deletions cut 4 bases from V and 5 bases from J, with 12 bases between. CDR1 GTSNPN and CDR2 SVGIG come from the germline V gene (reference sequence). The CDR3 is CAWNHNLDQPQHF. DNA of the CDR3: TGTGCCTGGAACCACAATCTCGATCAGCCCCAGCATTTT.

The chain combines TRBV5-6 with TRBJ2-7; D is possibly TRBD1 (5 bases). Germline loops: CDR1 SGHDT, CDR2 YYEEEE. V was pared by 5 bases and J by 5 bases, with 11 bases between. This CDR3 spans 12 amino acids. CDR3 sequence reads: CASRADSDEQYF. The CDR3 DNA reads TGTGCCAGCAGGGCTGACAGCGACGAGCAGTACTTC. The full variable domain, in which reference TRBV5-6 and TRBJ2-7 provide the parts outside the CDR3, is DAGVTQSPTHLIKTRGQQVTLRCSPKSGHDTVSWYQQALGQGPQFIFQYYEEEERQRGNFPDRFSGHQFPNYSSELNVNALLLGDSALYLCASRADSDEQYFGPGTRLTVT.

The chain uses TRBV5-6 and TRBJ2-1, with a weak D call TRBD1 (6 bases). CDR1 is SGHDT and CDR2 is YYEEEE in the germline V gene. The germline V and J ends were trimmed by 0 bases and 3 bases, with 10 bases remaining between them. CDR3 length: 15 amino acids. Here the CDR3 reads CASSLGRGNYNEQFF. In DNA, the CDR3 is TGTGCCAGCAGCTTGGGCAGGGGAAACTACAATGAGCAGTTCTTC. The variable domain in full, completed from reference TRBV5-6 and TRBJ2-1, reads DAGVTQSPTHLIKTRGQQVTLRCSPKSGHDTVSWYQQALGQGPQFIFQYYEEEERQRGNFPDRFSGHQFPNYSSELNVNALLLGDSALYLCASSLGRGNYNEQFFGPGTRLTVL.

The CDR3 region has the DNA TGTGCCTGGAGTACCTCTTCCTATGGCTACACCTTC. Translating gives CAWSTSSYGYTF. J is TRBJ1-2 and V is TRBV30, with no clear D. The CDR3 spans 12 residues. V was cut by 2 bases and J by 4 bases, with 8 bases left in between. In germline, CDR1 is GTSNPN, CDR2 SVGIG (reference sequence). The full variable domain, with the rest looked up from reference TRBV30 and TRBJ1-2, is SQTIHQWPATLVQPVGSPLSLECTVEGTSNPNLYWYRQAAGRGLQLLFYSVGIGQISSEVPQNLSASRPQDRQFILSSKKLLLSDSGFYLCAWSTSSYGYTFGSGTRLTVV.

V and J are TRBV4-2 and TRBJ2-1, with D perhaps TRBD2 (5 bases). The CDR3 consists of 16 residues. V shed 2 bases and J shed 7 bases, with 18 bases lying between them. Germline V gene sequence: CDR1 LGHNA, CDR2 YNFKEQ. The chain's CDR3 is CASSQQTTAFWNEQFF. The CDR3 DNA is TGTGCCAGCAGCCAACAGACTACCGCTTTTTGGAATGAGCAGTTCTTC.